This TCR beta chain comes out of a study of T cells in Graves' hyperthyroidism and ophthalmopathy. Whole-study findings and limits: Ophthalmopathy was model-predicted a median roughly 6.2 months pre-onset.

TCR beta CDR3 sequences were amplified from RNA transcripts. The TCR CDR3 first-round RT-PCR relied on the HTBI primer set. One entry per CDR3 protein, called by TCRdb with MiXCR from the multiplex PCR reads. The sample has a few hundred thousand distinct CDR3 sequences, around 21% seen once. Clinical symptoms, serum thyroxine, TRAb, thyroid ultrasound and orbital computed tomography established diagnosis. This clonotype was recorded at least ten times. Its antigen is currently unknown. The length of the CDR3 is 16 residues. V was pared by 5 bases and J by 6 bases, with 22 bases between. Germline V gene lookup returns CDR1 SGHVS and CDR2 FQNEAQ.

The TCR sequence derives from a man aged 18 to 35 with Graves' hyperthyroidism. The source material was blood. V usage is TRBV7-8 and J usage is TRBJ1-1, with D possibly TRBD1 on 5 matching bases. Written as DNA, the CDR3 is TGTGCCAGCAGCCCTCCCTGGGGGACCGCGGGCCCTGAAGCTTTCTTT. Residues: CASSPPWGTAGPEAFF.